What follows are 8 T cell receptor beta chains derived from one specimen sequenced in a study of graft-versus-host responses after intestinal transplantation. For these TCRs, the target antigens are not known. Measured with immunoSEQ multiplex PCR; TCRdb has only the in-frame clones, and not every one. The sample gives fewer than 150,000 clones, more than 80% of which show up once; roughly 0.16% is in the top ten. The material was unstimulated CD4+ T cells sorted from spleen or lymph node cells, obtained before intestinal transplant. The source of these receptors is a human donor who received an intestinal transplant.

The CDR3: CASSSIRADTEAFF. The CDR3 DNA reads TGTGCCAGCAGTTCCATTAGGGCGGACACTGAAGCTTTCTTT. The chain couples TRBV6-5 to TRBJ1-1; no reliable D call. The V gene lost 4 bases and the J gene lost 3 bases, with 12 bases spanning the gap. The length of the CDR3 is 14 residues. Germline-derived CDR1 and CDR2 are MNHEY and SVGAGI.

The chain is built from TRBV6-1 and TRBJ2-5; D perhaps matches TRBD2 (6 bases). The germline V gene encodes CDR1 MNHNS and CDR2 SASEGT. This CDR3 is built from 13 residues. V shed 4 bases and J shed 9 bases, with 15 bases lying between them. CDR3 sequence: CASSAAGPPAQYF. DNA of the CDR3: TGTGCCAGCAGTGCGGCGGGGCCCCCTGCCCAGTACTTC.

The rearrangement uses TRBV10-2 and TRBJ1-2; TRBD1 agrees at 7 bases. This CDR3 region has 13 residues. Germline CDR1 WSHSY, CDR2 SAAADI. V shed 6 bases, J shed 8 bases, and the junction held 9 bases outside the gene matches. CDR3 residues: CASSLTGRQGYTF. For the CDR3, the DNA is TGCGCCAGCAGCCTGACAGGGAGGCAGGGCTACACCTTC.

This clone appeared a single time. The chain recombines TRBV2 with TRBJ1-3; D perhaps matches TRBD1 (6 bases). Trimming took 6 bases from V and 4 from J, leaving 16 bases between them. The CDR3 has 15 amino acids. CDR1 and CDR2 (germline): SNHLY, FYNNEI. In nucleotides, the CDR3 is TGTGCCAGCAGCGTCAACAGGGCTCCCGGAAACACCATATATTTT. Encoded protein: CASSVNRAPGNTIYF.

The chain joins TRBV7-3 to TRBJ1-1; D may be TRBD1 (6 bases). The CDR3 is made up of 14 amino acids. CDR1 is SGHTA, CDR2 FQGTGA, per germline. Trimming left V 3 bases short and J 6 bases short, with 14 bases between. The DNA for the CDR3 is TGTGCCAGCAGCTTGGACAGCTCCTTCCCTGAAGCTTTCTTT. As protein: CASSLDSSFPEAFF.

This chain joins TRBV10-3 and TRBJ2-5; no clear D gene. Germline CDR1 and CDR2: ENHRY and SYGVKD. V lost 2 bases and J 5 bases, leaving 3 bases between the germline ends. CDR3 length: 11 amino acids. CDR3 DNA sequence: TGTGCCATCAGTGAGAGGGAGACCCAGTACTTC. It yields the protein CAISERETQYF.

In its sample, this clone was seen once. The V call is TRBV9, the J call TRBJ2-1, with TRBD2 identical over 12 bases. This CDR3 comprises 18 residues. Germline V gene data show CDR1 as SGDLS and CDR2 as YYNGEE. V trimming: 3 bases; J trimming: 0 bases; junction bases outside the gene matches: 7. The CDR3 protein is CASSGGLAGWSSYNEQFF. The CDR3 region has the DNA TGTGCCAGCAGCGGCGGACTAGCGGGGTGGAGCTCCTACAATGAGCAGTTCTTC.

The V call is TRBV5-6, the J call TRBJ2-7; TRBD2 agrees at 8 bases. The V and J ends lost 4 bases and 6 bases, in that order; junction bases with no gene match: 9. Germline loops: CDR1 SGHDT, CDR2 YYEEEE. The CDR3 length is 14 residues. CDR3 sequence (DNA): TGTGCCAGCAGCCAGAAAGCGGGGGCCCTCGAGCAGTACTTC. Translated, it gives CASSQKAGALEQYF.